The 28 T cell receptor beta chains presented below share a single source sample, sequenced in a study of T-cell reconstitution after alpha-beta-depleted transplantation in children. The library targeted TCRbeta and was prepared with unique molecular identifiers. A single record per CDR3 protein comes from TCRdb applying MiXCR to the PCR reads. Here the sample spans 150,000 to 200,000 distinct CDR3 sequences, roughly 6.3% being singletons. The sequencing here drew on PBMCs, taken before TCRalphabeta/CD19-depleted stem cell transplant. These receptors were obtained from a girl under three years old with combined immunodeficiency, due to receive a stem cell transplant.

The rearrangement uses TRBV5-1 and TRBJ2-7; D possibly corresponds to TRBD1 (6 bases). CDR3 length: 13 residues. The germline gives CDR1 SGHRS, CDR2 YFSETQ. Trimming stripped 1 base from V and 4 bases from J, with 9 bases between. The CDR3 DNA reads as TGCGCCAGCAGCTTGTACAGGGAATACGAGCAGTACTTC. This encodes CASSLYREYEQYF.

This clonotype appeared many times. The DNA for the CDR3 is TGCGCCAGCAGCCATGGGCCTTGGAATGAGCAGTTCTTC. Amino acid sequence: CASSHGPWNEQFF. This sequence joins TRBV4-3 and TRBJ2-1; D not certain. Germline assignment: CDR1 LGHNA and CDR2 YSLEER. V was shortened by 3 bases and J by 7 bases, with 10 bases between the two germline ends. CDR3 length: 13 amino acids.

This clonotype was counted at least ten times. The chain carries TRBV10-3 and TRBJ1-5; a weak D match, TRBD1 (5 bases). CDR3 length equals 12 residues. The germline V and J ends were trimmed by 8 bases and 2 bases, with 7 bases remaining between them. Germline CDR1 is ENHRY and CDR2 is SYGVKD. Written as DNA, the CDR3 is TGTGCCATCGGGGGGGGCAATCAGCCCCAGCATTTT. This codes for CAIGGGNQPQHF.

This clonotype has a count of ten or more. CDR3 residues: CASSRGGTGELFF. The CDR3 DNA reads as TGTGCCAGCAGCCGCGGGGGGACCGGGGAGCTGTTTTTT. The gene calls are TRBV12-3 or TRBV12-4 and TRBJ2-2, with 8 bases aligning to TRBD2. Trimming cost V 6 bases and J 5 bases; bases outside gene matches: 2. This CDR3 has 13 residues.

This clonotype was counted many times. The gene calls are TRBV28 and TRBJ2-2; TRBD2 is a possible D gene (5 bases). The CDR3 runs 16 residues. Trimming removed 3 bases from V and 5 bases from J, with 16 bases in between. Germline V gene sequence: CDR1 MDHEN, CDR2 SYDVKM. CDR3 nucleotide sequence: TGTGCCAGCAGTTTTGTGGGAGAGGTCGGGACCGGGGAGCTGTTTTTT. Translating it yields CASSFVGEVGTGELFF.

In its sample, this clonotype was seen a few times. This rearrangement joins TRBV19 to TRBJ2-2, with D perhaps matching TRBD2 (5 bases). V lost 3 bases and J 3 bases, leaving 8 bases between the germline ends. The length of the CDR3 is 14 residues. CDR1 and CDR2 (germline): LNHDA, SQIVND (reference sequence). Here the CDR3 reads CASSMMGDTGELFF. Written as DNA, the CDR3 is TGTGCCAGTAGTATGATGGGAGACACCGGGGAGCTGTTTTTT.

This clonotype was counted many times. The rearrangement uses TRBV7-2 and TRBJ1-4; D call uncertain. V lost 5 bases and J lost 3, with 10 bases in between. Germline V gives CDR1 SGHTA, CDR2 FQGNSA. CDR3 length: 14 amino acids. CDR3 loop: CASSSWMANEKLFF. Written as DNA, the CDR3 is TGTGCCAGCAGCAGCTGGATGGCTAATGAAAAACTGTTTTTT.

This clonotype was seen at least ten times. The CDR3 here is CARQGLHGYTF. The CDR3 coding sequence is TGTGCCAGGCAGGGCCTTCATGGCTACACCTTC. J is TRBJ1-2 and V is TRBV2, with a weak D call TRBD1 (5 bases). The CDR3 consists of 11 residues. CDR1 and CDR2 (germline): SNHLY, FYNNEI. V lost 9 bases to trimming and J lost 6 bases, with 11 bases between them.

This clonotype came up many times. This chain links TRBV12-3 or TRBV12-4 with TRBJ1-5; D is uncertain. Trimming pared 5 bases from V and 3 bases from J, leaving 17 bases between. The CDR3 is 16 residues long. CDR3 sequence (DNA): TGTGCCAGCAGTCCGACGTTAAACCCACTCAATCAGCCCCAGCATTTT. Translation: CASSPTLNPLNQPQHF.

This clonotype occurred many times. DNA of the CDR3: TGTGCCAGCAGCACTACATTAGCGGGAGAGCAGTTCTTC. It translates to CASSTTLAGEQFF. This rearrangement joins TRBV12-3 or TRBV12-4 to TRBJ2-1, with 8 bases matching TRBD2. V trimming: 6 bases; J trimming: 10 bases; junction bases outside the gene matches: 8. The CDR3 length is 13 residues.

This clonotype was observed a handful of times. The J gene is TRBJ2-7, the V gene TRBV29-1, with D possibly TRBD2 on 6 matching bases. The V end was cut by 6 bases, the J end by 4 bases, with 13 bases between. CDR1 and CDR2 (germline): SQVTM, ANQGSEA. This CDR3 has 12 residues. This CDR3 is CSVEGLSYEQYF. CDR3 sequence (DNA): TGCAGCGTCGAGGGACTCAGTTACGAGCAGTACTTC.

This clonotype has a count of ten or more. DNA of the CDR3: TGCAGCGTTGCCCACAGTGAAGCTTTCTTT. Its protein product is CSVAHSEAFF. This chain joins TRBV29-1 and TRBJ1-1; D remains unclear. V was shortened by 4 bases and J by 7 bases, with 7 bases between the two germline ends. From germline, CDR1 is SQVTM and CDR2 ANQGSEA. This CDR3 has 10 residues.

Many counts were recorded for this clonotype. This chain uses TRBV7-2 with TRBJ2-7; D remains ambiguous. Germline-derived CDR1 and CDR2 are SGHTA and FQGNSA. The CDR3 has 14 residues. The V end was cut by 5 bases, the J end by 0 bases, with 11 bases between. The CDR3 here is CASSAYRPSYEQYF. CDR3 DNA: TGTGCCAGCAGCGCATACCGTCCCTCCTACGAGCAGTACTTC.

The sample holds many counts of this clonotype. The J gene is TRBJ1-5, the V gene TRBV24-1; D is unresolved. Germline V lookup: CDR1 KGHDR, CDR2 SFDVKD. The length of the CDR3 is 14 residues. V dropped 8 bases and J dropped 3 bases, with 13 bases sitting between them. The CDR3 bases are TGTGCCACCACCCCGGTTATTAACAATCAGCCCCAGCATTTT. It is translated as CATTPVINNQPQHF.

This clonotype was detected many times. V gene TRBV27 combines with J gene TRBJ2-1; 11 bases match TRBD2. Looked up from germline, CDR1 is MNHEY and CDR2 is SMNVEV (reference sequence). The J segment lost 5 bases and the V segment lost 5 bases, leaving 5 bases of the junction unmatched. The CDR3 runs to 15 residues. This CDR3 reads CASSPGTSGNNEQFF. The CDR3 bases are TGTGCCAGCAGTCCCGGGACTAGCGGCAACAATGAGCAGTTCTTC.

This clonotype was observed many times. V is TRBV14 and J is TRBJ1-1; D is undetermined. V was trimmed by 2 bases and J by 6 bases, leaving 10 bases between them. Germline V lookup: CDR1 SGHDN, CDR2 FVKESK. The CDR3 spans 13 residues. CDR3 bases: TGTGCCAGCAGCCAAATCTCCGTTTCTGAAGCTTTCTTT. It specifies CASSQISVSEAFF.

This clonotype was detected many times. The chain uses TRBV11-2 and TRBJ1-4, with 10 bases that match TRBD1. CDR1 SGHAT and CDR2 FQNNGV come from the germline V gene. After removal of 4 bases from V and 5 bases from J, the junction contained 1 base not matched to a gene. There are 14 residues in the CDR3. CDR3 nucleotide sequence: TGTGCCAGCAGCTCGGACAGGGGGAATGAAAAACTGTTTTTT. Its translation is CASSSDRGNEKLFF.

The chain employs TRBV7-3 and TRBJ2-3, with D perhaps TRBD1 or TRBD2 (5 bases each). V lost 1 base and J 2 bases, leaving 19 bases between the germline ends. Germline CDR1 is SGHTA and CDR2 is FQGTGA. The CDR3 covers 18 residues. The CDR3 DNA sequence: TGTGCCAGCAGCTTAAGGCTTGGGGGAACGGGAATCACAGATACGCAGTATTTT. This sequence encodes CASSLRLGGTGITDTQYF.

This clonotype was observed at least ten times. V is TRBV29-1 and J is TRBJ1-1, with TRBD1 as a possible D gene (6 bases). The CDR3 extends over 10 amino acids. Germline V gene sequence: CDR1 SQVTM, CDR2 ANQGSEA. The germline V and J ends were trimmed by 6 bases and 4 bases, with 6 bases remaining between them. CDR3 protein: CSVQGTEAFF. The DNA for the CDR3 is TGCAGCGTACAGGGCACTGAAGCTTTCTTT.

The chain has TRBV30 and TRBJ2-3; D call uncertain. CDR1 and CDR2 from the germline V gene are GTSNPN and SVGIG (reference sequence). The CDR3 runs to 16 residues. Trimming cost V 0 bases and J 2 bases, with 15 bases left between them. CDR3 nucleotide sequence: TGTGCCTGGAGTGTACTTTATGGCGGAGACACAGATACGCAGTATTTT. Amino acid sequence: CAWSVLYGGDTDTQYF.

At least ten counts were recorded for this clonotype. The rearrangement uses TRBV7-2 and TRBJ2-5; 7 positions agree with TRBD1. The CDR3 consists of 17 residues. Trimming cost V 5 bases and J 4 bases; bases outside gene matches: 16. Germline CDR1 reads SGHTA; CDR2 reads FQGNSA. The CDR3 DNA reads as TGTGCCAGCAGCCCATCACTTCGACAGGGTCGGAGAGAGACCCAGTACTTC. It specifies CASSPSLRQGRRETQYF.

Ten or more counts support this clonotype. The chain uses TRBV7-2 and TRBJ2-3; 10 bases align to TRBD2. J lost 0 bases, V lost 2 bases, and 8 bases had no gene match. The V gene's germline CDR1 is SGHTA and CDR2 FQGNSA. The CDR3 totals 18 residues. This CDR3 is CASSLWIAGGPSTDTQYF. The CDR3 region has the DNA TGTGCCAGCAGCTTATGGATAGCGGGGGGCCCCAGCACAGATACGCAGTATTTT.

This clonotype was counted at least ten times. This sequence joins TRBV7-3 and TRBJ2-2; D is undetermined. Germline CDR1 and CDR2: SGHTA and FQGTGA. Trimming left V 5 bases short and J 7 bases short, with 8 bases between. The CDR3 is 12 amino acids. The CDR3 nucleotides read TGTGCCAGCAGCGCCGGTGGCGGGGAGCTGTTTTTT. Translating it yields CASSAGGGELFF.

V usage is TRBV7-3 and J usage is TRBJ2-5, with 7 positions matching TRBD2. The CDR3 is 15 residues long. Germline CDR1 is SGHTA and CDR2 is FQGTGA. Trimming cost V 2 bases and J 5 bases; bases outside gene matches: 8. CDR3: CASSLEAGVGETQYF. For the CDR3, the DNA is TGTGCCAGCAGCTTAGAGGCGGGAGTAGGGGAGACCCAGTACTTC.

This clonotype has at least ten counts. The CDR3 is CASSKGPPGEQYF. Here the CDR3 DNA reads TGTGCCAGCAGTAAGGGACCCCCAGGCGAGCAGTACTTC. V gene TRBV12-3 or TRBV12-4 combines with J gene TRBJ2-7, with D perhaps given as TRBD1 or TRBD2 (5 bases each). Trimming cost V 5 bases and J 6 bases, with 14 bases left between them. This CDR3 comprises 13 residues.

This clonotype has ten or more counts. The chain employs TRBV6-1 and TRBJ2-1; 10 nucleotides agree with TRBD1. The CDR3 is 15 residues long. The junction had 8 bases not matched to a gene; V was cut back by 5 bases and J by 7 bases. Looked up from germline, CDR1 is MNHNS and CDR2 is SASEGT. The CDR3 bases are TGTGCCAGCAGTCAACCGGGACAGGGGTTGAATGAGCAGTTCTTC. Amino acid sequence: CASSQPGQGLNEQFF.

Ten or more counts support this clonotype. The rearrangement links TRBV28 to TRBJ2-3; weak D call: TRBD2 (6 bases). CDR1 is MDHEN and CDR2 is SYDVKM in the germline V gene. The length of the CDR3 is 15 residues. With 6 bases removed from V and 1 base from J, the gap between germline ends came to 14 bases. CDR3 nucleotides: TGTGCCAGCAGCCTATGGCGGGAAGGCACAGATACGCAGTATTTT. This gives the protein CASSLWREGTDTQYF.

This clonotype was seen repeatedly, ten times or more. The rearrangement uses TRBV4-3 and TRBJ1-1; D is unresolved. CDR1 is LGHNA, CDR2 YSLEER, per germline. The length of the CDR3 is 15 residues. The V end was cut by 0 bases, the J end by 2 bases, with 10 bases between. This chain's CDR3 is CASSQDIRHNTEAFF. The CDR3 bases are TGCGCCAGCAGCCAAGATATTAGACATAACACTGAAGCTTTCTTT.